The present T cell receptor beta chain was sequenced within a study of cytomegalovirus exposure and HLA in healthy donors. Whole-study results and caveats: The likely origin of a cluster of highly shared sequence variants was a sequencing artifact. In presence/absence analyses, roughly uniform sequencing depth across donors was assumed. A later analysis by the authors found several of the most significant clusters apparently linked to common viral pathogens.

The PCR ran on 60 Vbeta and 13 Jbeta primers. Clones were read by immunoSEQ multiplex PCR, and TCRdb kept only the in-frame ones, dropping some. This table lists some 75,000 clones. The germline V gene encodes CDR1 GTSNPN and CDR2 SVGIG (reference sequence). This CDR3 is 15 amino acids long. V was pared by 4 bases and J by 0 bases, with 6 bases of the junction left unmatched. Comment on this clone: As yet, its antigen is unknown.

The sequencing sample was made of PBMCs. The rearrangement uses TRBV30 and TRBJ1-5, with 7 bases lining up with TRBD1. The sequence came from a man aged 40-50 years in good health and CMV-seronegative. The CDR3 coding sequence is TGTGCCTGGACCCTAGGGGGCGTTAGCAATCAGCCCCAGCATTTT. It translates to CAWTLGGVSNQPQHF.